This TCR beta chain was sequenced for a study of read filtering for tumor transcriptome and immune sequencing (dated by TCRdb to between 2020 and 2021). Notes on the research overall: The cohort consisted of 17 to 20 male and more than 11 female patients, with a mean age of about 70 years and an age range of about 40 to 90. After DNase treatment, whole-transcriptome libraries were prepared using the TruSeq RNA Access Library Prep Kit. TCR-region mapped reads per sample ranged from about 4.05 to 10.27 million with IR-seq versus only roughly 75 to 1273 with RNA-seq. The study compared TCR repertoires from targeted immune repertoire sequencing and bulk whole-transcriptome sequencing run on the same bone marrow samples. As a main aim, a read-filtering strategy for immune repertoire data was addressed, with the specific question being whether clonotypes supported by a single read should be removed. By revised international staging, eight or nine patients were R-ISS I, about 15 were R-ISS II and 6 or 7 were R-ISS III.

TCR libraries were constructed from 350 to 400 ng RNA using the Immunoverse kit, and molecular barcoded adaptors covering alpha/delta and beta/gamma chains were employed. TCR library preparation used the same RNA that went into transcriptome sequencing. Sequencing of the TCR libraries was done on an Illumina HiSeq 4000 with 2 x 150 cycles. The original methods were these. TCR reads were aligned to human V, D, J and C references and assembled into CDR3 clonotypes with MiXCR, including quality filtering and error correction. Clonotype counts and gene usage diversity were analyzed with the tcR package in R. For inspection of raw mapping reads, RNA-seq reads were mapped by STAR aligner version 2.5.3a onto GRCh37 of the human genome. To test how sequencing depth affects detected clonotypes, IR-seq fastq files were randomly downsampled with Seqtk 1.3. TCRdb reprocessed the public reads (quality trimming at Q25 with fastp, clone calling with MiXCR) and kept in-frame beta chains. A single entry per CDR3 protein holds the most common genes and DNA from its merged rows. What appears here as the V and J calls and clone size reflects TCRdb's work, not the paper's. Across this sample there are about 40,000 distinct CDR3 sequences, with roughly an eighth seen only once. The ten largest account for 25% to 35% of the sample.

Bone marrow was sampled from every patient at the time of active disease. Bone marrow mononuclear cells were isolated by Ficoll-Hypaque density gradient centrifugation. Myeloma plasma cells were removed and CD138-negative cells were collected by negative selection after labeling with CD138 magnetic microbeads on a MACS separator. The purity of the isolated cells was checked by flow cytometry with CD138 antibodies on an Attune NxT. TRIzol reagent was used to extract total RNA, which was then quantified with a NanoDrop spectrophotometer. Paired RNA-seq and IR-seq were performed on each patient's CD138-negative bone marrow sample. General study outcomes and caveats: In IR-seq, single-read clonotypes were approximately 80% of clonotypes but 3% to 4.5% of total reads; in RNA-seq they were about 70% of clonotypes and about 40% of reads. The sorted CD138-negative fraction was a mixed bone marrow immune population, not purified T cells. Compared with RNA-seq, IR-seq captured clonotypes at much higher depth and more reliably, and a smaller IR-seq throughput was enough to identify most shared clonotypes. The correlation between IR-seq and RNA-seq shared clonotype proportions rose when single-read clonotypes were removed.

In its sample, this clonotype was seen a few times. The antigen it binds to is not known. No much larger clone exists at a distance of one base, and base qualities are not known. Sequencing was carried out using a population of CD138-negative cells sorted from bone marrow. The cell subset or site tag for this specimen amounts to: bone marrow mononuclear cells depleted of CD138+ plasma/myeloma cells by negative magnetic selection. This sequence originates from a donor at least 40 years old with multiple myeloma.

The CDR3 has the sequence CASSPRAEADTQYF. Read as DNA, the sequence is TGTGCCAGCTCACCTCGGGCCGAAGCAGATACGCAGTATTTT. This receptor chain uses TRBV18 and TRBJ2-3; no D gene call is confident. Relative to germline, V is 3 bases shorter and J is 4 bases shorter, with 11 bases between their ends. The CDR3 has 14 amino acids, counting the end cysteine and phenylalanine. Only the CDR3 part of the read is kept: 42 bases, read in frame from the first base. The germline V gene provides CDR1 KGHSH and CDR2 LQKENI. With all but the CDR3 taken from the reference TRBV18 and TRBJ2-3 genes, the full variable domain is: NAGVMQNPRHLVRRRGQEARLRCSPMKGHSHVYWYRQLPEEGLKFMVYLQKENIIDESGMPKERFSAEFPKEGPSILRIQQVVRGDSAAYFCASSPRAEADTQYFGPGTRLTVL.